This T cell receptor (beta chain) was identified during a study of T-cell reconstitution after alpha-beta-depleted transplantation in children. The CDR3 covers 16 residues. V gave up 6 bases and J gave up 6 bases; unmatched junction bases: 12. Per the germline V gene, CDR1 is SNHLY and CDR2 is FYNNEI. Findings and caveats of the study: Expanded graft clones numbering several hundred reportedly gave rise to alpha-beta T cells about two months after transplant.

By proportion, this clonotype is medium-sized. What it binds is not known. Molecular barcoding with unique molecular identifiers was used for the TCRbeta library. TCRdb passed the PCR reads through MiXCR, listing each CDR3 protein once. Of 7,500 to 8,500 distinct CDR3 sequences listed, approximately 31% were seen once; the top ten hold 2.2%. This chain uses TRBV2 with TRBJ2-1; 9 nucleotides align to TRBD2. This clonotype was sampled from a boy in the first two years of life who had a stem cell transplant for SCID, so the T cells may come from the graft donor. Sequences were derived from peripheral blood, sampled 60 days after TCRalphabeta/CD19-depleted stem cell transplant. CDR3 coding DNA: TGTGCCAGCAGCATGGGACTAGCTGGTAAGGGCAATGAGCAGTTCTTC. This sequence encodes CASSMGLAGKGNEQFF.